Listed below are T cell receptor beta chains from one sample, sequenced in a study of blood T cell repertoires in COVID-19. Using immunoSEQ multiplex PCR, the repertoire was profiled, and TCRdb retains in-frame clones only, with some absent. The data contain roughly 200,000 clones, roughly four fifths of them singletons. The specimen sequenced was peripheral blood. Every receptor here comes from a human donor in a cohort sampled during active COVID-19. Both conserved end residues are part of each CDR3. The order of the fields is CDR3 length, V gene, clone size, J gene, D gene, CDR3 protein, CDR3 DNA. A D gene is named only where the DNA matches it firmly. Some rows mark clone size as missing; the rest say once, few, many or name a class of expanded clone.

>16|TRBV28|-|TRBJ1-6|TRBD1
CASTFSPGQGDSPLHF
TGTGCCAGCACCTTCTCCCCGGGACAGGGGGATTCACCCCTCCACTTT
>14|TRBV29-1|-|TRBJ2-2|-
CSVDGASNTGELFF
TGCAGCGTTGACGGAGCGTCGAACACCGGGGAGCTGTTTTTT
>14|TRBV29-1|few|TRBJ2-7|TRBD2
CSAATSGRVGEQYF
TGCAGCGCAGCCACTAGCGGGAGGGTAGGCGAGCAGTACTTC
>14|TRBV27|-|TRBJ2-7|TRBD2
CASSLDSGAYEQYF
TGTGCCAGCAGTTTAGACAGCGGGGCCTACGAGCAGTACTTC
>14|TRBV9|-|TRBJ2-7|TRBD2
CASSASSGSDEQYF
TGTGCCAGCAGCGCGTCTAGCGGGAGCGACGAGCAGTACTTC
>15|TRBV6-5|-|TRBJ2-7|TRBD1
CASSPGGQGAYEQYF
TGTGCCAGCAGCCCGGGGGGACAGGGGGCCTACGAGCAGTACTTC
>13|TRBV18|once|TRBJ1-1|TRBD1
CASSLQGGTEAFF
TGTGCCAGCTCACTACAGGGGGGGACTGAAGCTTTCTTT
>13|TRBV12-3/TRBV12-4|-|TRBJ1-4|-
CASSWAVNEKLFF
TGTGCCAGCAGCTGGGCAGTTAATGAAAAACTGTTTTTT
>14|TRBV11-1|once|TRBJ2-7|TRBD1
CASSSRDRGFEQYF
TGTGCCAGCAGCTCCCGGGACAGGGGGTTCGAGCAGTACTTC
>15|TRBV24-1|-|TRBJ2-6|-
CATSEPGSGANVLTF
TGTGCCACCAGTGAGCCAGGTTCTGGGGCCAACGTCCTGACTTTC
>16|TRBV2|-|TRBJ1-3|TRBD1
CASSRRTGKYGNTIYF
TGTGCCAGCAGCCGACGGACAGGGAAGTATGGAAACACCATATATTTT
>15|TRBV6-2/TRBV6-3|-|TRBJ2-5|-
CASSFSLTGLETQYF
TGTGCCAGCAGTTTCAGCCTGACAGGCTTGGAGACCCAGTACTTC
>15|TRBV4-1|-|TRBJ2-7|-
CASSQPTPQDYEQYF
TGCGCCAGCAGCCAACCCACCCCGCAGGACTACGAGCAGTACTTC
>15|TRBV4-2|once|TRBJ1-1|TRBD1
CASSQEQGGVTEAFF
TGTGCCAGCAGCCAAGAGCAAGGGGGCGTCACTGAAGCTTTCTTT
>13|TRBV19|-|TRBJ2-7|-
CASSPGGAYEQYF
TGTGCCAGTAGTCCCGGCGGAGCGTACGAGCAGTACTTC
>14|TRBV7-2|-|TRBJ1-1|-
CASSSGISNTEAFF
TGTGCCAGCAGCTCCGGGATCTCTAACACTGAAGCTTTCTTT
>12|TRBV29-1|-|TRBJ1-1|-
CSTSQGNTEAFF
TGCAGCACATCACAGGGGAACACTGAAGCTTTCTTT
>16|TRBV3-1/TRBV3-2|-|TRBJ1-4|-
CASSHLGRQGLEKLFF
TGTGCCAGCAGCCACCTGGGGCGCCAGGGATTGGAAAAACTGTTTTTT
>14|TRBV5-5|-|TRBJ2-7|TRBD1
CASSPGTGDYEQYF
TGTGCCAGCAGTCCCGGGACAGGCGACTACGAGCAGTACTTC
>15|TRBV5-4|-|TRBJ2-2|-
CASSLAGSGPGELFF
TGTGCCAGCAGCTTGGCGGGGTCGGGCCCCGGGGAGCTGTTTTTT
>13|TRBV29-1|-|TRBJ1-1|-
CSARRGSHTEAFF
TGCAGCGCTCGGAGGGGTTCCCACACTGAAGCTTTCTTT
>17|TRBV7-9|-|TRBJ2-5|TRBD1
CASSLALTGTGQETQYF
TGTGCCAGCAGCTTAGCCCTCACCGGGACAGGGCAAGAGACCCAGTACTTC
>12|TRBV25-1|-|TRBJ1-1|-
CASTKGGQEAFF
TGTGCCAGCACCAAAGGCGGTCAAGAAGCTTTCTTT
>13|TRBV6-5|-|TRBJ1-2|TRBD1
CASSDRGIYGYTF
TGTGCCAGCAGCGACAGGGGGATCTATGGCTACACCTTC
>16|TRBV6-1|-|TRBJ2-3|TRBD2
CASSGTSGVPTDTQYF
TGTGCCAGCAGTGGGACTAGCGGGGTCCCCACAGATACGCAGTATTTT
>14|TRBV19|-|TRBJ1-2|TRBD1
CASLPGQGYYGYTF
TGTGCCAGCCTCCCGGGACAGGGGTACTATGGCTACACCTTC
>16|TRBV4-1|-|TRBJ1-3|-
CASSLRTTATGNTIYF
TGCGCCAGCAGCCTCCGAACGACAGCAACTGGAAACACCATATATTTT
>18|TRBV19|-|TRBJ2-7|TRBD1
CASSIDWNVGTEIYEQYF
TGTGCCAGTAGTATAGATTGGAATGTAGGGACAGAGATCTACGAGCAGTACTTC
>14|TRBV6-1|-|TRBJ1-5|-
CASSENSPHQPQHF
TGTGCCAGCAGTGAAAACAGCCCCCATCAGCCCCAGCATTTT
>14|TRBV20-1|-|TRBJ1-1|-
CSASSGSWNTEAFF
TGCAGTGCTAGTTCGGGGAGCTGGAACACTGAAGCTTTCTTT
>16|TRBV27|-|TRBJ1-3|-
CASSFGTPLSGNTIYF
TGTGCCAGCAGTTTCGGGACACCACTTTCTGGAAACACCATATATTTT
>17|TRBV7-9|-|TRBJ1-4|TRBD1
CASSLGQGAQRGEKLFF
TGTGCCAGCAGCTTGGGACAGGGGGCCCAGCGCGGTGAAAAACTGTTTTTT
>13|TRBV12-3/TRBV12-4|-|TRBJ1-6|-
CASRGLRSAPLHF
TGTGCCAGCCGAGGACTGCGCTCGGCACCCCTCCACTTT
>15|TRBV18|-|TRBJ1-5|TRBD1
CASSPQTGVNQPQHF
TGTGCCAGCTCACCCCAAACAGGGGTCAATCAGCCCCAGCATTTT
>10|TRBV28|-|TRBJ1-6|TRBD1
CASRGQRLHF
TGTGCCAGCCGGGGACAGCGCCTCCACTTT
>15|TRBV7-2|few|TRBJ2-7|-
CASSLGPRESYEQYF
TGTGCCAGCAGCTTAGGCCCCAGGGAATCCTACGAGCAGTACTTC
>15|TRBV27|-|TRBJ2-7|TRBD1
CASSLYGQDIYEQYF
TGTGCCAGCAGTTTATACGGACAGGACATCTACGAGCAGTACTTC
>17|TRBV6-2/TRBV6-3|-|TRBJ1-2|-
CASSDFGGTPLTYGYTF
TGTGCCAGCAGCGACTTCGGGGGGACCCCCCTGACTTATGGCTACACCTTC
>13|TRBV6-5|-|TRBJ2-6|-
CASIRSGANVLTF
TGTGCCAGTATCCGCTCTGGGGCCAACGTCCTGACTTTC
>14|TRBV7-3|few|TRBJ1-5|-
CASSWAVTDQPQHF
TGTGCCAGCAGCTGGGCCGTCACTGATCAGCCCCAGCATTTT
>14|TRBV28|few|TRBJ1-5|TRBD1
CASMDRGGNQPQHF
TGTGCCAGCATGGACAGGGGGGGCAATCAGCCCCAGCATTTT
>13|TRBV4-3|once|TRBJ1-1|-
CASSQDRDTEAFF
TGCGCCAGCAGCCAAGATCGGGACACTGAAGCTTTCTTT